One sample yielded the 2 T cell receptor beta chains listed below, sequenced in a study of cytomegalovirus exposure and HLA in healthy donors. The PCR had 60 Vbeta and 13 Jbeta primers. Sequencing used immunoSEQ multiplex PCR; TCRdb keeps in-frame clones, though not all of them. Found here are 150,000 to 200,000 clones, 65% to 90% of them singletons; the top ten hold 6.4%. The sample comprised PBMCs. The origin of the receptors is a middle-aged man in good health and CMV-seropositive.

The rearrangement joins TRBV4-2 to TRBJ2-7; the match to TRBD2 covers 10 bases. The CDR3 length is 16 residues. V shed 1 base, J shed 2 bases, and the junction held 5 bases outside the gene matches. Germline loops: CDR1 LGHNA, CDR2 YNFKEQ. The chain's CDR3 is CASSQGAGGPPYEQYF. CDR3 in DNA: TGTGCCAGCAGCCAAGGAGCGGGGGGGCCTCCCTACGAGCAGTACTTC.

This clone turned up a few times. The chain combines TRBV15 with TRBJ1-2; no clear D. The V end lost 0 bases, the J end lost 1 base, and 3 bases lay between the germline ends. The CDR3 contains 13 residues. The V gene's germline CDR1 is LNHNV and CDR2 YYDKDF (reference sequence). The CDR3 region is CATSRDSNYGYTF. CDR3 DNA: TGTGCCACCAGCAGAGACAGTAACTATGGCTACACCTTC.